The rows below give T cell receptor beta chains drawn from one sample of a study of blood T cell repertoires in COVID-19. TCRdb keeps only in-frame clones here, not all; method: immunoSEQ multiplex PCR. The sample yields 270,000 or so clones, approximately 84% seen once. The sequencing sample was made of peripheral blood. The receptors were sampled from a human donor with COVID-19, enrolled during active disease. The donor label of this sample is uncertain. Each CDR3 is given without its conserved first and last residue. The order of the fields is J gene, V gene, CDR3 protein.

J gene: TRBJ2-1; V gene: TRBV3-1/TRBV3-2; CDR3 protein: ASSQEPSSYNEQF
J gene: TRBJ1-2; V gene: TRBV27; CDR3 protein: ASSPGDREGGYT
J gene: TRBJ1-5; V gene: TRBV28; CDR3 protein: ASSLRDRGPGQPQH
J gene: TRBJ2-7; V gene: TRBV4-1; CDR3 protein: ASSQDPGTREQY
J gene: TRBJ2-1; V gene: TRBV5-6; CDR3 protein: ASSLLSGSLLYNEQF
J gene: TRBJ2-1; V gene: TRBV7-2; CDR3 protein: ASGKASGSHNEQF
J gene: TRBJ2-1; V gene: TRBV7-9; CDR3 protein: ASSDGLAGGWNEQF
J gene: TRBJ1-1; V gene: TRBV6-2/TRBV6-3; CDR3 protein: ASSNPLAGLNTEAF
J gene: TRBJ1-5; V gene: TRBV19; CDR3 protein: ASSMGQYSNQPQH
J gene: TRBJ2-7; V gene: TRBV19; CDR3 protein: ASSQQSYGEQY
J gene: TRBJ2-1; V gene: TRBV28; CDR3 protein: ASRSPLAGAYNEQF
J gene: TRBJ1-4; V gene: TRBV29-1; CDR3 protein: SVEVGQGPQKEKLF
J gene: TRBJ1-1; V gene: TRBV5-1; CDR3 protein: ASSLDRTGDTEAF
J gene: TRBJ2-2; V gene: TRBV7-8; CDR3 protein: ASSLGTGAEELF
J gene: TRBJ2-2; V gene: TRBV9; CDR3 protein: ASSGGYPNTGELF
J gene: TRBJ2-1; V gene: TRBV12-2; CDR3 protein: ASRLKAGVLSYNEQF
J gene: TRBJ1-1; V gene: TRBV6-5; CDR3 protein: ASSQDRSDTEAF
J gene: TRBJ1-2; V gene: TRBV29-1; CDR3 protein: SVEDGDRGDGYT
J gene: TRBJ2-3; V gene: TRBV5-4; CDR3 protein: ASSLGLAGGTDTQY
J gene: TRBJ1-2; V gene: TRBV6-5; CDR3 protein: ASSYYPENYGYT
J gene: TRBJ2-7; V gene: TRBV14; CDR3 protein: ASSQGTGGYEQY
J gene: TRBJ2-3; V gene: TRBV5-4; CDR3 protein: ASTSQGNTDTQY
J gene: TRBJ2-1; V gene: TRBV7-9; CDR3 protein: ASSRTSLYNEQF
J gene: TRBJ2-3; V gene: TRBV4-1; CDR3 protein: ASSPRKGSSGGGDTQY
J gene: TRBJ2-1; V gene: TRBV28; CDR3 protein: ASSAPLAGGYNEQF
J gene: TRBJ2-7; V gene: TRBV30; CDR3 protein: AWSVLLGLYEQY
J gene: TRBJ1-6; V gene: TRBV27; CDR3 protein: ATLPIGAGASYNSPLH
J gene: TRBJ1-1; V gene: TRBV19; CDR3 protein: ASSIRDRGTEAF
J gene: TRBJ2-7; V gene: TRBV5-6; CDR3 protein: ASSPTLRDEQY